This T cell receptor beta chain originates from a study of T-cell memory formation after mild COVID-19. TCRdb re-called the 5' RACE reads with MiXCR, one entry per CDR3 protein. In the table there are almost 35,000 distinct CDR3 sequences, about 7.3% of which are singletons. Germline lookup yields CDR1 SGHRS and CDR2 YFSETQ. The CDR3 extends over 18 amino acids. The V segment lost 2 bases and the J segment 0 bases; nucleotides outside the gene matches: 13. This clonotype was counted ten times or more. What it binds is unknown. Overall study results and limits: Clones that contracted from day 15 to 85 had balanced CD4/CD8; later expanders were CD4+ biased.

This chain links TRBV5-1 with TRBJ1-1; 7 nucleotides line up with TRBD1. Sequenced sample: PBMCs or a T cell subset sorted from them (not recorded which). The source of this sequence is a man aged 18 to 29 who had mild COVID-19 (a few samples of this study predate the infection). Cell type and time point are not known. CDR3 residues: CASSFSRTGTLMNTEAFF. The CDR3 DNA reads TGCGCCAGCAGCTTTTCCCGGACAGGAACCCTTATGAACACTGAAGCTTTCTTT.